These 13 T cell receptor beta chains came from one sample sequenced in a study of shared clonotypes between healthy human individuals. Sequencing used immunoSEQ multiplex PCR; TCRdb keeps in-frame clones, though not all of them. This sample has roughly 650,000 clones, with around 97% found just once. Specimen: naive CD4+ T cells sorted from blood. Indicated subset: CD45RA+ positively selected. These receptors all stem from a woman aged 25 to 39 in good health.

CDR3 coding DNA: TGTGCCAGCATTACGGGACAGGGTTGGACTAGCGGGGGAGATACGCAGTATTTT. Translation: CASITGQGWTSGGDTQYF. The V call is TRBV28, the J call TRBJ2-3; 13 bases are shared with TRBD2. This CDR3 region has 18 residues. The germline CDR1 and CDR2 sequences are MDHEN and SYDVKM. The junction had 15 bases not matched to a gene; V was cut back by 7 bases and J by 5 bases.

The chain uses TRBV19 and TRBJ1-5, with D maybe TRBD1 (6 bases). Looked up from germline, CDR1 is LNHDA and CDR2 is SQIVND (reference sequence). The CDR3 sequence is 16 residues long. Trimming left V 5 bases short and J 1 base short, with 15 bases between. This CDR3 is CASSPETGLSNQPQHF. The DNA for the CDR3 is TGTGCCAGTAGTCCCGAGACAGGCTTAAGCAATCAGCCCCAGCATTTT.

V usage is TRBV29-1 and J usage is TRBJ2-7; the match to TRBD2 covers 8 bases. V trimming: 4 bases; J trimming: 9 bases; junction bases outside the gene matches: 11. The CDR3 runs to 13 residues. CDR1 is SQVTM and CDR2 is ANQGSEA in the germline V gene. The CDR3 DNA sequence: TGCAGCGTTGTTCGTGCAGCGGGAGCGGGGCAGTACTTC. This encodes CSVVRAAGAGQYF.

The genes are TRBV2 and TRBJ1-4; D might be TRBD1 (6 bases). The germline V gene has CDR1 SNHLY and CDR2 FYNNEI. The CDR3 is 14 amino acids. Between the trimmed V and J ends, which lost 2 bases and 8 bases, there was a span of 12 bases. For the CDR3, the DNA is TGTGCCAGCAGTGAAAGGGGGAAGGTAGAAAAACTGTTTTTT. It translates to CASSERGKVEKLFF.

The chain uses TRBV7-2 and TRBJ2-3; 16 bases align to TRBD2. V shed 6 bases, J shed 8 bases, and the junction held 5 bases outside the gene matches. The germline V gene encodes CDR1 SGHTA and CDR2 FQGNSA. CDR3 length: 15 amino acids. The CDR3 nucleotides read TGTGCCAGCAGGGGACTAGCGGGAGGGGTTCTTACGCAGTATTTT. As protein: CASRGLAGGVLTQYF.

V and J are TRBV6-6 and TRBJ2-7; TRBD2 agrees at 7 bases. The ends lost 6 bases at V and 6 bases at J; junction bases unmatched: 8. Germline V lookup: CDR1 MNHNY, CDR2 SVGAGI (reference sequence). This CDR3 is 13 amino acids long. The CDR3 DNA sequence: TGTGCCAGCAGCGGACTAGGGCTAGGCGAGCAGTACTTC. It translates to CASSGLGLGEQYF.

The chain combines TRBV18 with TRBJ1-1; D is perhaps TRBD1 (5 bases). The V and J ends lost 1 base and 1 base respectively, with 10 bases between them. Germline-derived CDR1 and CDR2 are KGHSH and LQKENI. This CDR3 has 15 amino acids. CDR3 in DNA: TGTGCCAGCTCACCACACGACGGGGGGAACACTGAAGCTTTCTTT. Translated: CASSPHDGGNTEAFF. Full variable domain (outside the CDR3, taken from reference TRBV18 and TRBJ1-1): NAGVMQNPRHLVRRRGQEARLRCSPMKGHSHVYWYRQLPEEGLKFMVYLQKENIIDESGMPKERFSAEFPKEGPSILRIQQVVRGDSAAYFCASSPHDGGNTEAFFGQGTRLTVV.

About this clone itself: At the DNA level, this CDR3 is encoded by other sequences in the same sample as well. V usage is TRBV6-6 and J usage is TRBJ2-2; D unclear. V was clipped by 2 bases and J by 5 bases, with 6 bases between them. Germline lookup yields CDR1 MNHNY and CDR2 SVGAGI (reference sequence). This CDR3 is built from 13 residues. The CDR3 DNA sequence: TGTGCCAGCAGTTACCCCGCTACCGGGGAGCTGTTTTTT. It encodes CASSYPATGELFF.

As DNA, the CDR3 is TGTGCCATCAGTGATTTGGGGGTGAGGAACACTGAAGCTTTCTTT. This sequence encodes CAISDLGVRNTEAFF. The chain is built from TRBV10-3 and TRBJ1-1; TRBD1 might be the D (5 bases). The germline CDR1 and CDR2 sequences are ENHRY and SYGVKD. The CDR3 loop spans 15 amino acids. V gave up 3 bases and J gave up 1 base, with 12 bases separating them.

The chain couples TRBV30 to TRBJ2-5; no definite D call. CDR3 length: 11 amino acids. Germline values: CDR1 GTSNPN, CDR2 SVGIG (reference sequence). The ends were cut back, 3 bases at V and 6 bases at J, with 8 bases in the middle. In DNA form, the CDR3 reads TGTGCCTGGAGCCGACGAAAGACCCAGTACTTC. It codes for CAWSRRKTQYF.

This clone was seen a single time. The chain links TRBV5-1 to TRBJ2-2, with D hard to call. CDR1 and CDR2 (germline): SGHRS, YFSETQ. V was cut by 2 bases and J by 7 bases, with 6 bases left in between. The CDR3 runs 12 residues. CDR3 coding DNA: TGCGCCAGCAGCTTAAGGGACGGGGAGCTGTTTTTT. It yields the protein CASSLRDGELFF.

The chain is built from TRBV18 and TRBJ2-2; D possibly uses TRBD1 or TRBD2 (5 bases each). V was shortened by 4 bases and J by 5 bases, with 14 bases between the two germline ends. Germline CDR1 reads KGHSH; CDR2 reads LQKENI. The CDR3 spans 15 residues. This chain's CDR3 is CASSRDHRGTGELFF. The CDR3 DNA is TGTGCCAGCTCACGGGACCATAGAGGGACCGGGGAGCTGTTTTTT.

This sequence joins TRBV11-2 and TRBJ1-2; maybe TRBD1 (6 bases). The CDR3 consists of 14 residues. The germline gives CDR1 SGHAT, CDR2 FQNNGV. V lost 6 bases to trimming and J lost 8 bases, with 19 bases between them. Written as DNA, the CDR3 is TGTGCCAGCAGACCTCTCAGACAGGTTATGGGCTACACCTTC. It codes for CASRPLRQVMGYTF.